The clone carrying this T cell receptor (beta chain) appeared a single time. Data came from immunoSEQ multiplex PCR; TCRdb stores just in-frame clones and leaves some out. This sample has 90,000 to 100,000 clones; 75% to 85% occur once, and the top ten carry around 7.9%. The sample's time point: blood 4 weeks post-SBRT, at nephrectomy. Treatment noted: 15 Gy SBRT to primary tumor, nephrectomy 4 weeks later. The data belong to a study of radiation and T cells in renal cell carcinoma. Looked up from germline, CDR1 is SGHTA and CDR2 is FQGNSA. This CDR3 contains 14 residues. V lost 1 base to trimming and J lost 0 bases, with 7 bases between them.

This sample comprised blood, obtained from a patient whose treatment included radiotherapy and nephrectomy. This sequence originates from a man aged 55-75 years with renal cell carcinoma. This chain joins TRBV7-2 and TRBJ2-7; maybe TRBD2 (6 bases). This CDR3 reads CASSLVLASYEQYF. CDR3 coding DNA: TGTGCCAGCAGCTTAGTACTAGCCTCCTACGAGCAGTACTTC.